This T cell receptor beta chain is drawn from a study of shared T cell receptors in the human thymus. TCRdb's copy holds only in-frame clones and misses some; the assay was immunoSEQ multiplex PCR. Seen here are some 660,000 clones, around 87% observed once, and the top ten hold about 0.0094%. Trimming took 3 bases from V and 1 from J, leaving 12 bases between them. Germline V lookup: CDR1 SGHDN, CDR2 FVKESK. The CDR3 length is 16 residues. This sample was shared with a second study, whose subject was human thymus T cells.

The TCR was taken from a boy under two years old with a congenital heart defect. Sequenced material: thymocytes. The chain recombines TRBV14 with TRBJ2-2; D gene unclear. The chain's CDR3 is CASSHPRPWNTGELFF. The CDR3 DNA follows: TGTGCCAGCAGCCACCCTAGACCTTGGAACACCGGGGAGCTGTTTTTT.